These T cell receptor beta chains were read from a single sample in a study of T cells in Graves' hyperthyroidism and ophthalmopathy. MiXCR was run by TCRdb on the multiplex PCR reads, yielding one entry per CDR3 protein. Among about 600,000 distinct CDR3 sequences, 13% to 15% were seen once, and the ten largest hold roughly 7%. The sample was blood. These receptors all stem from a woman aged 18-29 years with Graves' ophthalmopathy. Both conserved end residues are part of each CDR3. D genes are given only for firm matches. Expanded clones get a size class; other rows say once, few or many, or leave the size out.

>14|TRBJ2-5|few|TRBV6-2/TRBV6-3|NA
TGTGCCAGCAGATACCCCCTGGGGCCGGAGACCCAGTACTTC
CASRYPLGPETQYF
>13|TRBJ1-5|many|TRBV20-1|NA
TGCAGTGCTAGGAAGAGTGTGGGTCAGCCCCAGCATTTT
CSARKSVGQPQHF
>15|TRBJ1-5|many|TRBV12-3/TRBV12-4|NA
TGTGCCAGCAGTTTAACTCCAAGTTTAAATCAGCCCCAGCATTTT
CASSLTPSLNQPQHF
>12|TRBJ2-7|many|TRBV29-1|TRBD1
TGCAGCGCTGCCGCGGACAGGGATGGGCAGTACTTC
CSAAADRDGQYF
>15|TRBJ2-1|many|TRBV6-1|TRBD1
TGTGCCAGCAGTACACAGGGGTATGCGTACAATGAGCAGTTCTTC
CASSTQGYAYNEQFF
>14|TRBJ2-1|many|TRBV2|NA
TGTGCCAGCAGTGACTTCGGTCTCAACAATGAGCAGTTCTTC
CASSDFGLNNEQFF
>14|TRBJ1-3|few|TRBV27|NA
TGTGCCAGCAGTTTCCGGGGGAGAGGAAACACCATATATTTT
CASSFRGRGNTIYF
>14|TRBJ2-7|many|TRBV6-1|TRBD1
TGTGCCAGCAGTTTATGGGACAGGGCATACGAGCAGTACTTC
CASSLWDRAYEQYF
>15|TRBJ2-1|NA|TRBV7-8|TRBD1
TGTGCCAGCAGCAAAGGGACAGGCGGGAACAATGAGCAGTTCTTC
CASSKGTGGNNEQFF
>13|TRBJ2-7|many|TRBV7-6|TRBD2
TGTGCCAGCAGCTTGGGGGGGGACTACGAGCAGTACTTC
CASSLGGDYEQYF
>13|TRBJ2-7|many|TRBV6-6|NA
TGTGCCAGCAGTTACGTGGGACAAAACGAGCAGTACTTC
CASSYVGQNEQYF
>15|TRBJ2-1|many|TRBV5-1|NA
TGCGCCAGCAGAGGTACAGGCGGCCGCTACAATGAGCAGTTCTTC
CASRGTGGRYNEQFF
>13|TRBJ2-7|many|TRBV6-2/TRBV6-3|NA
TGTGCCAGCAGTTACTCCCGACAGAACGAGCAGTACTTC
CASSYSRQNEQYF
>14|TRBJ1-4|few|TRBV28|NA
TGTGCCAGCAGTTCCCGACGGATGGTGGAAAAACTGTTTTTT
CASSSRRMVEKLFF
>14|TRBJ2-4|many|TRBV7-2|TRBD1
TGTGCCAGCAGCCTACTGGGACAGGGAGGCATTCAGTACTTC
CASSLLGQGGIQYF
>16|TRBJ2-7|many|TRBV7-3|NA
TGTGCCAGCAGCTTAAAAGGAGACAGTAAAGCCTACGAGCAGTACTTC
CASSLKGDSKAYEQYF
>16|TRBJ2-3|few|TRBV7-8|NA
TGTGCCAGCAGCTTATCCACAGAGCCTAGCACAGATACGCAGTATTTT
CASSLSTEPSTDTQYF
>15|TRBJ1-5|few|TRBV4-1|NA
TGCGCCAGCAGCCAAGGGGGGGGAGCTATGGGGCCCCAGCATTTT
CASSQGGGAMGPQHF
>18|TRBJ2-3|NA|TRBV7-2|TRBD2
TGTGCCAGCAGCTTGGGACTAGCGGGAGGGCAGTTGGCAGATACGCAGTATTTT
CASSLGLAGGQLADTQYF
>12|TRBJ2-1|NA|TRBV9|NA
TGTACCAGCAGCGTAGCGATCAATGAGCAGTTCTTC
CTSSVAINEQFF
>13|TRBJ1-1|many|TRBV7-6|NA
TGTGCCAGCAGCTTAGCATTCAACACTGAAGCTTTCTTT
CASSLAFNTEAFF
>15|TRBJ1-1|many|TRBV6-6|TRBD1
TGTGCCAGCAGTTACCGGACAGGGATAAACGCTGAAGCTTTCTTT
CASSYRTGINAEAFF
>15|TRBJ1-1|many|TRBV28|TRBD1
TGTGCCAGCAGTTGGGACAGGGCGATGAACACTGAAGCTTTCTTT
CASSWDRAMNTEAFF
>15|TRBJ2-7|NA|TRBV19|TRBD2
TGTGCCAGTAGTCAGGCTAGCGGGGCCACCTACGAGCAGTACTTC
CASSQASGATYEQYF
>16|TRBJ2-3|many|TRBV27|NA
TGTGCCAGCAGTCCTTCTCGACAGGTTCTTACAGATACGCAGTATTTT
CASSPSRQVLTDTQYF
>17|TRBJ2-2|few|TRBV5-1|TRBD1
TGCGCCAGCAGCTTGGCCTTCAGGACAGGGGTCACCGGGGAGCTGTTTTTT
CASSLAFRTGVTGELFF
>12|TRBJ1-4|many|TRBV30|NA
TGTGCCTGGAGTTCGTCTAATGAAAAACTGTTTTTT
CAWSSSNEKLFF
>15|TRBJ2-3|few|TRBV7-9|TRBD2
TGTGCCAGCCAGGAACTAGCGGGGCTAAGCGGTACGCAGTATTTT
CASQELAGLSGTQYF
>14|TRBJ1-4|NA|TRBV5-4|TRBD1
TGTGCCAGCAGCTTTACAGGGGGCGGTGAAAAACTGTTTTTT
CASSFTGGGEKLFF
>12|TRBJ2-7|many|TRBV14|NA
TGTGCCAGCAGCCGGACATTCTACGAGCAGTACTTC
CASSRTFYEQYF
>15|TRBJ2-6|NA|TRBV19|NA
TGTGCCAGTAGTCCCCATATCTCTGGGGCCAACGTCCTGACTTTC
CASSPHISGANVLTF
>15|TRBJ2-7|NA|TRBV2|TRBD1
TGTGCCAGCAGTGAAGGGGGACAGGGTACCCACGAGCAGTACTTC
CASSEGGQGTHEQYF
>16|TRBJ1-5|NA|TRBV11-2|TRBD1
TGTGCCAGCAGCTTAGAAACAGGGGTGCGCAATCAGCCCCAGCATTTT
CASSLETGVRNQPQHF
>15|TRBJ2-1|many|TRBV20-1|NA
TGCAGTGCTAGAGGTCCAGCGGGCTTATTCGATGAGCAGTTCTTC
CSARGPAGLFDEQFF
>12|TRBJ2-7|many|TRBV7-2|NA
TGTGCCAGCAGCCAGATCCTCTACGAGCAGTACTTC
CASSQILYEQYF
>13|TRBJ2-7|NA|TRBV20-1|TRBD1
TGCAGTGCTAAAGACCTCAGGGGGCTTGAGCAGTACTTC
CSAKDLRGLEQYF
>15|TRBJ2-5|many|TRBV27|TRBD1
TGTGCCAGCAGTTGGATACAGGGGACCCAAGAGACCCAGTACTTC
CASSWIQGTQETQYF
>15|TRBJ1-2|few|TRBV25-1|NA
TGTGCCAGCAGTGAATGGTTGGTCACTAACTATGGCTACACCTTC
CASSEWLVTNYGYTF
>13|TRBJ1-1|many|TRBV5-1|NA
TGCGCCAGCAGCTTGGCCGCCAGTCCTGAAGCTTTCTTT
CASSLAASPEAFF
>14|TRBJ1-5|many|TRBV19|NA
TGTGCCAGTTCGGGGGGCCTTGGCAATCAGCCCCAGCATTTT
CASSGGLGNQPQHF
>13|TRBJ1-2|few|TRBV7-3|NA
TGTGCCAGCAGCTTAAGGCACCACTATGGCTACACCTTC
CASSLRHHYGYTF
>15|TRBJ1-1|many|TRBV5-1|TRBD1
TGCGCCAGCAGCCACTCCGGGACAGGGAACACTGAAGCTTTCTTT
CASSHSGTGNTEAFF
>14|TRBJ1-5|many|TRBV7-2|TRBD1
TGTGCCAGCAGCAGGACAGGGGCGAATCAGCCCCAGCATTTT
CASSRTGANQPQHF
>14|TRBJ2-1|many|TRBV2|NA
TGTGCCAGCAGGGCAACCTGGGCGAGCGGTGAGCAGTTCTTC
CASRATWASGEQFF
>14|TRBJ2-4|many|TRBV11-2|NA
TGTGCCAGCAGCGGTCGGGGGTGGGGGGATTCGGAGTACTTC
CASSGRGWGDSEYF
>16|TRBJ1-1|many|TRBV6-1|TRBD1
TGTGCCAGCTTCCCCACCAGGGCAGGGGGCTTTTATGAAGCTTTCTTT
CASFPTRAGGFYEAFF
>17|TRBJ2-3|many|TRBV7-6|TRBD1
TGTGCCAGCAGCTTAGCGCTTGGACAGGGGATCACAGATACGCAGTATTTT
CASSLALGQGITDTQYF
>9|TRBJ2-1|many|TRBV11-2|NA
TGTGCCAGCAGCCCCGAGCAGTTCTTC
CASSPEQFF
>13|TRBJ2-7|many|TRBV20-1|NA
TGCAGTGCTAGGGACACACGCTCCTACGAGCAGTACTTC
CSARDTRSYEQYF
>15|TRBJ1-5|many|TRBV6-1|TRBD1
TGTGCCAGCAGTTACGTGGGACAGGGAAATCAGCCCCAGCATTTT
CASSYVGQGNQPQHF
>16|TRBJ2-1|NA|TRBV2|TRBD2
TGTACCAGCAGTGGGGTTAGCGGGAGGTCCTACAATGAGCAGTTCTTC
CTSSGVSGRSYNEQFF
>15|TRBJ2-5|NA|TRBV3-1|NA
TGTGCCAGCAGCCAAGTAGTGACCTCGGGGGAGACCCAGTACTTC
CASSQVVTSGETQYF
>14|TRBJ1-6|few|TRBV6-1|TRBD1
TGTGCCAGCAGCTTGACAGGGCTCGATTCACCCCTCCACTTT
CASSLTGLDSPLHF